This TCR beta chain stems from a study of T cell repertoires in cytomegalovirus infection. As for this clonotype: The antigen is not known.

Findings and limits, study-wide: Public TCR beta family frequency separated CMV-and-HLA carriers, including in an independent cohort.

From the reads, TCRdb called clonotypes with MiXCR, one entry per CDR3 protein. Found here are more than 150,000 distinct CDR3 sequences, 17% of them singletons; the top ten hold around 20%. The CDR3 runs 14 residues. Germline V CDR1 and CDR2: SGHVS, FNYEAQ. V was shortened by 6 bases and J by 6 bases, with 15 bases between the two germline ends. The source of this sequence is a human donor in good health (CMV status not recorded). Some clones in this sample may be carry-over from other donors' samples. The chain links TRBV7-6 to TRBJ2-1; possibly TRBD2 for D (6 bases). Specimen: CD8+ T cells from PBMCs. CDR3 DNA: TGTGCCAGCAGTCCCCAGGTCGGGGGCAATGAGCAGTTCTTC. This sequence encodes CASSPQVGGNEQFF.